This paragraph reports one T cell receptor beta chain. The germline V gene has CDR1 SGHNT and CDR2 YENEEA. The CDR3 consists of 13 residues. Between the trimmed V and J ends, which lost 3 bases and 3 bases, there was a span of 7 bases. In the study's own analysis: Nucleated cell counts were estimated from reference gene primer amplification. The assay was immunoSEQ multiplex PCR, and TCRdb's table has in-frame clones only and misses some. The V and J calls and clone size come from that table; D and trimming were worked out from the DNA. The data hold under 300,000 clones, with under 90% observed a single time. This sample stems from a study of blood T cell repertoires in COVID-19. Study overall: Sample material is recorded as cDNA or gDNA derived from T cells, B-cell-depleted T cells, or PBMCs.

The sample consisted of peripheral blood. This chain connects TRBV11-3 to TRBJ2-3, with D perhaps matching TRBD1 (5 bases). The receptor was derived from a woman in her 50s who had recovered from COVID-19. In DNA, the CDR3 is TGTGCCAGCAGCTTCACAGGTACAGATACGCAGTATTTT. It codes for CASSFTGTDTQYF. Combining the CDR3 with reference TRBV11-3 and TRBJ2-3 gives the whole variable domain EAGVVQSPRYKIIEKKQPVAFWCNPISGHNTLYWYLQNLGQGPELLIRYENEEAVDDSQLPKDRFSAERLKGVDSTLKIQPAELGDSAVYLCASSFTGTDTQYFGPGTRLTVL.